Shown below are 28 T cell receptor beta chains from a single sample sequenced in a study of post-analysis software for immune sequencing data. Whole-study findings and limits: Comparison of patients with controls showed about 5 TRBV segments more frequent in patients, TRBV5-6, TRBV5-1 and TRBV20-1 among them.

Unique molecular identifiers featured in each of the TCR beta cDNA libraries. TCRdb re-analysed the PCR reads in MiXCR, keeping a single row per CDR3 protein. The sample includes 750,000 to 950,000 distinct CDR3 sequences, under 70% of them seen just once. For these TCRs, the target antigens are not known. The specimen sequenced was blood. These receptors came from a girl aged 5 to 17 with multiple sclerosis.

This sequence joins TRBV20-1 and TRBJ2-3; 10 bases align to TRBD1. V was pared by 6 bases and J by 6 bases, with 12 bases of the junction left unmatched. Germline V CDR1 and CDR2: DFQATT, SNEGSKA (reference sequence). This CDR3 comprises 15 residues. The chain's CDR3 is CSAGGSGQGEDTQYF. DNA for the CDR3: TGCAGTGCGGGGGGTTCCGGACAGGGGGAGGATACGCAGTATTTT.

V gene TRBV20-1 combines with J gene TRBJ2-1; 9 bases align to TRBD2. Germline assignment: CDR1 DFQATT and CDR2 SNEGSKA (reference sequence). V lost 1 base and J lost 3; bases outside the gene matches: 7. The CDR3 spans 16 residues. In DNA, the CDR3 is TGCAGTGCTAGAGGGGCTCCTAGCGGGAACTACAATGAGCAGTTCTTC. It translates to CSARGAPSGNYNEQFF.

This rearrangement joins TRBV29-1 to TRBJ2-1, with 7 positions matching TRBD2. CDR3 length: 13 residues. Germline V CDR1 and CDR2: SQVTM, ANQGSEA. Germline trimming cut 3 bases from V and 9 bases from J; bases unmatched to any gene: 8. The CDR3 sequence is CSVETRGLSEQFF. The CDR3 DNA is TGCAGCGTTGAGACGCGGGGACTAAGTGAGCAGTTCTTC.

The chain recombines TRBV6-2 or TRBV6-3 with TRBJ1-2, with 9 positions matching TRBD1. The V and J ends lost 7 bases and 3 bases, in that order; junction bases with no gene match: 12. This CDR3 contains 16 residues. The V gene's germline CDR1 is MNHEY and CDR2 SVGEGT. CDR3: CASMDVGQGKYYGYTF. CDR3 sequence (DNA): TGTGCCAGCATGGACGTCGGACAGGGGAAGTACTATGGCTACACCTTC.

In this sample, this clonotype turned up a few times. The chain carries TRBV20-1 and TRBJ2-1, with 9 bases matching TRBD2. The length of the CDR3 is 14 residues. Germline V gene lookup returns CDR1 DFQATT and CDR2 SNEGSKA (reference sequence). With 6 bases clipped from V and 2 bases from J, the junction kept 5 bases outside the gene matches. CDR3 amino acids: CSAPTSGPYNEQFF. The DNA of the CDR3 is TGCAGTGCCCCGACTAGCGGACCCTACAATGAGCAGTTCTTC.

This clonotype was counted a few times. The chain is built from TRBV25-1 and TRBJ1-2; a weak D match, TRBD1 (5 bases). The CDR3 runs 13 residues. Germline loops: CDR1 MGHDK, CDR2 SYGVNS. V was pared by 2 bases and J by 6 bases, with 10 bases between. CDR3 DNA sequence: TGTGCCAGCAGTGAAGTAGGGGCAAATGGCTACACCTTC. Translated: CASSEVGANGYTF.

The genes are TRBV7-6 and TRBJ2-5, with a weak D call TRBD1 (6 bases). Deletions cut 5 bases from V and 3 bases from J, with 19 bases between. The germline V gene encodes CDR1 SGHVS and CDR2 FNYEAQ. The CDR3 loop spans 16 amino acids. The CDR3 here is CASSHRLDRLEETQYF. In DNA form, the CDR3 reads TGTGCCAGCAGCCACAGGCTGGACAGATTAGAAGAGACCCAGTACTTC.

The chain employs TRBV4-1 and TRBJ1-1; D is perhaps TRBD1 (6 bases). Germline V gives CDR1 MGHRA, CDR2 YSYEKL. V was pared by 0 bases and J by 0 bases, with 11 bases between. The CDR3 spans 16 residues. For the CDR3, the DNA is TGCGCCAGCAGCCAAGATCTGGGGGCCATGAACACTGAAGCTTTCTTT. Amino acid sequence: CASSQDLGAMNTEAFF.

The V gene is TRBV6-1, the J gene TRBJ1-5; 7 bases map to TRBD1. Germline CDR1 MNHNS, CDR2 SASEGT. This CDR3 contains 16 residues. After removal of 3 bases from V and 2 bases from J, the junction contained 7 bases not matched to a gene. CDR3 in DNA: TGTGCCAGCAGTGATAGACAGGGTTCGGGCAATCAGCCCCAGCATTTT. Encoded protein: CASSDRQGSGNQPQHF.

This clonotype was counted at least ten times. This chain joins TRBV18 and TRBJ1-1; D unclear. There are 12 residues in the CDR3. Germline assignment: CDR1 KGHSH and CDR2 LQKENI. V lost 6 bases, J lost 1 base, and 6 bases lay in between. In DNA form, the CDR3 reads TGTGCCAGCTCGCCGAGGAACACTGAAGCTTTCTTT. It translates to CASSPRNTEAFF.

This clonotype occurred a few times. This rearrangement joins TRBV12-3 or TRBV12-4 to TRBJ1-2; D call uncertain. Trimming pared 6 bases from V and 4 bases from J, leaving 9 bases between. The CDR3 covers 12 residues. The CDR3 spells CASSPDFYGYTF. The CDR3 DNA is TGTGCCAGCAGCCCAGACTTCTATGGCTACACCTTC.

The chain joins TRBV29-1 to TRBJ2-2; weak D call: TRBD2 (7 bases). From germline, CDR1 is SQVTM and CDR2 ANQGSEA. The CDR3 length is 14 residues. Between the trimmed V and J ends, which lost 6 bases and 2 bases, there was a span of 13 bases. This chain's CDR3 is CSVRGGGNTGELFF. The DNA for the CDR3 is TGCAGCGTGCGAGGGGGGGGCAACACCGGGGAGCTGTTTTTT.

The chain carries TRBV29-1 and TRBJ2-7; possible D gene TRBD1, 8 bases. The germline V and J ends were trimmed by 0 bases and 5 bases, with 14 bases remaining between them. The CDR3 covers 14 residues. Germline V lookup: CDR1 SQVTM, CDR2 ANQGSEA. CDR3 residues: CSVEDRQGRDEQYF. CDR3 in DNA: TGCAGCGTTGAAGATCGACAGGGGAGGGACGAGCAGTACTTC.

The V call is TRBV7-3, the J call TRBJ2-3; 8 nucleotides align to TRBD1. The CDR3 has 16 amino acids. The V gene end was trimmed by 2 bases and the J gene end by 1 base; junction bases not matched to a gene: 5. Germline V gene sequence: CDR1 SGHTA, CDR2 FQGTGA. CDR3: CASSLFQGAGTDTQYF. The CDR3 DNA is TGTGCCAGCAGCTTATTTCAGGGGGCAGGCACAGATACGCAGTATTTT.

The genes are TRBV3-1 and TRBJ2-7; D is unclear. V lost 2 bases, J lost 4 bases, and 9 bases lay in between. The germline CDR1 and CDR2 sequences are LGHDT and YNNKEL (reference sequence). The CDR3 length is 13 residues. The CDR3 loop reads CASSQLGWYEQYF. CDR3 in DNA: TGTGCCAGCAGCCAACTGGGGTGGTACGAGCAGTACTTC.

The chain's CDR3 is CASGFGQGDQYF. The CDR3 coding sequence is TGTGCTAGTGGTTTCGGACAGGGGGATCAGTACTTC. This chain uses TRBV12-5 with TRBJ2-4; the match to TRBD1 covers 10 bases. CDR3 length: 12 amino acids. The trim removed 3 bases at V and 12 bases at J, leaving 2 bases unmatched. CDR1 and CDR2 (germline): LGHNT, FRNRAP.

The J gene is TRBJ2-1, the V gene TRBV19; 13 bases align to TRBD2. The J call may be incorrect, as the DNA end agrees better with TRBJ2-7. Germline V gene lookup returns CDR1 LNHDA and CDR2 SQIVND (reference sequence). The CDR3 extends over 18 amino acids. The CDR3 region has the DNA TGTGCCAGTAGTCCCCGGACTAGCGGGAGCTTTGTATACAATGAGCAGTACTTC. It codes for CASSPRTSGSFVYNEQYF.

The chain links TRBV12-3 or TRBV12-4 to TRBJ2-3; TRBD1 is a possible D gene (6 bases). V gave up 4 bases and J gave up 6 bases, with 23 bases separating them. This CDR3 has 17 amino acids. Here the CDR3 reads CASSWVTDRLELDTQYF. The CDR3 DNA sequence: TGTGCCAGCAGTTGGGTGACTGACAGGCTCGAGTTGGATACGCAGTATTTT.

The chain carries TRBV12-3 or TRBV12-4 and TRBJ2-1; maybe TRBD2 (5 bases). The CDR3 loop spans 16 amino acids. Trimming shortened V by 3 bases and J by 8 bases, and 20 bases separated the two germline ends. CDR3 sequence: CASSFVTITSFHEQFF. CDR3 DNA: TGTGCCAGCAGTTTTGTGACGATAACTAGTTTTCATGAGCAGTTCTTC.

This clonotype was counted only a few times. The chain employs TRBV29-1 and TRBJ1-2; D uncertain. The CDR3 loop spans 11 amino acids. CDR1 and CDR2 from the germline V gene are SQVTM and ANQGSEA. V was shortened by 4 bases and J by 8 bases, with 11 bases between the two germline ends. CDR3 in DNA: TGCAGCGTTGGGACTGTGAGGGGCTACACCTTC. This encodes CSVGTVRGYTF.

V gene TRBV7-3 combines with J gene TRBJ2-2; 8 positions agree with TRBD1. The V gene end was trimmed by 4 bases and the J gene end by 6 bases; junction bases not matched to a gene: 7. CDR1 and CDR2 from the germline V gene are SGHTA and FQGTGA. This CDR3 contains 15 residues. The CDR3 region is CASSSTRTGPGELFF. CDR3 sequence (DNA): TGTGCCAGCAGCTCCACAAGGACAGGGCCCGGGGAGCTGTTTTTT.

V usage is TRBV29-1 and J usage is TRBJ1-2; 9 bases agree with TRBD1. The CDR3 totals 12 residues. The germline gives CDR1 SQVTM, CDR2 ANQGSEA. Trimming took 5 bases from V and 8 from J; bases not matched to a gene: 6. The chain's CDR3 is CSVTGGAEGYTF. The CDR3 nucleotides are TGCAGCGTTACAGGGGGCGCGGAAGGCTACACCTTC.

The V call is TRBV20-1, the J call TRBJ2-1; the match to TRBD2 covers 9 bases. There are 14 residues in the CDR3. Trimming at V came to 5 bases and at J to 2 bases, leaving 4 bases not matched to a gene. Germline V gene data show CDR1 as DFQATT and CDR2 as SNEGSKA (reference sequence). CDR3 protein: CSAESGGPYNEQFF. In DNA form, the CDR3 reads TGCAGTGCTGAAAGCGGGGGGCCCTACAATGAGCAGTTCTTC.

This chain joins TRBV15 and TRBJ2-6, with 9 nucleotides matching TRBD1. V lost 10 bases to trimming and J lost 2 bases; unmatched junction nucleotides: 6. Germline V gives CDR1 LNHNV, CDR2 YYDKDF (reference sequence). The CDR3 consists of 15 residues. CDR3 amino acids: CAIGQGRAGANVLTF. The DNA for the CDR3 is TGTGCCATTGGACAGGGGAGGGCTGGGGCCAACGTCCTGACTTTC.

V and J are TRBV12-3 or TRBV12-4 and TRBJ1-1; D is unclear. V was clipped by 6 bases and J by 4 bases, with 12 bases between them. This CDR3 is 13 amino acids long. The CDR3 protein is CASSRTQSTEAFF. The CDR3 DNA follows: TGTGCCAGCAGCCGAACTCAGTCCACTGAAGCTTTCTTT.

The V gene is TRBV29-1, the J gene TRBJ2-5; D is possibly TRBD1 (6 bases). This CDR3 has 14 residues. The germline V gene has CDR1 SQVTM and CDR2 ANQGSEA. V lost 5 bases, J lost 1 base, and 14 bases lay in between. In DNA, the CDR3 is TGCAGCGTTACCCTGGTGGACAGCCAAGAGACCCAGTACTTC. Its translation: CSVTLVDSQETQYF.

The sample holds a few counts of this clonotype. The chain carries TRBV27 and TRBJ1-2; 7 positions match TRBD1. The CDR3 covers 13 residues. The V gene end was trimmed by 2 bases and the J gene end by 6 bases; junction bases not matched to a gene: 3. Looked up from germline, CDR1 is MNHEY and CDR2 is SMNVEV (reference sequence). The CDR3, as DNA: TGTGCCAGCAGTTTAGGGACAGCCCATGGCTACACCTTC. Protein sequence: CASSLGTAHGYTF.

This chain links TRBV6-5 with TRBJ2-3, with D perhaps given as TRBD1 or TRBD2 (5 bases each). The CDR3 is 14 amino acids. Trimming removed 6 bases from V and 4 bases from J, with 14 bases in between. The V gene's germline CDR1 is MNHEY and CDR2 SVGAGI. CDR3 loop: CASSSGTFSDTQYF. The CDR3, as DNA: TGTGCCAGCAGCTCCGGGACCTTCTCAGATACGCAGTATTTT.